These T cell receptor beta chains were read from a single sample in a study of cytomegalovirus exposure and HLA in healthy donors. Produced via immunoSEQ multiplex PCR; TCRdb's table is partial and in-frame only. The sample has about 110,000 clones; around 15% are singletons. Sequencing was done on a sample of PBMCs. Receptors originate from a female donor in good health and CMV-seronegative. Both conserved end residues are part of each CDR3. Each record gives: J gene, V gene, D gene, clone size, CDR3 protein, CDR3 DNA. The D gene is left open where the match is weak. Clone size appears in some rows only: once, few, many, or a class for an expanded clone.

TRBJ2-5,TRBV7-2,TRBD2,NA,CASSLVAGGGETQYF,TGTGCCAGCAGCTTAGTAGCGGGGGGAGGTGAGACCCAGTACTTC
TRBJ1-2,TRBV28,NA,NA,CASSLSGNRGYTF,TGTGCCAGCAGTTTGTCCGGGAATCGAGGCTACACCTTC
TRBJ2-7,TRBV19,TRBD2,NA,CASSIGASGAYEQYF,TGTGCCAGTAGTATAGGTGCTAGCGGAGCCTACGAGCAGTACTTC
TRBJ1-1,TRBV11-1,NA,NA,CASSLGPGVTEAFF,TGTGCCAGCAGCCTGGGCCCCGGGGTCACTGAAGCTTTCTTT
TRBJ2-7,TRBV5-6,TRBD2,NA,CASSFRTGTSGTEQYF,TGTGCCAGCAGCTTTAGGACCGGGACTAGCGGGACCGAGCAGTACTTC
TRBJ2-3,TRBV10-3,NA,NA,CAISEVAATDTQYF,TGTGCCATCAGTGAGGTAGCGGCCACAGATACGCAGTATTTT
TRBJ2-3,TRBV9,NA,few,CASSVDTGESTDTQYF,TGTGCCAGCAGCGTAGACACGGGAGAAAGCACAGATACGCAGTATTTT
TRBJ2-7,TRBV4-3,TRBD1,few,CASSQRQGASEQYF,TGCGCCAGCAGCCAAAGGCAGGGGGCATCCGAGCAGTACTTC
TRBJ2-1,TRBV6-5,NA,few,CASSPGTFYNEQFF,TGTGCCAGCAGTCCCGGGACTTTTTACAATGAGCAGTTCTTC
TRBJ1-5,TRBV4-3,NA,NA,CASSPLAGGPQHF,TGCGCCAGCAGCCCCCTTGCGGGCGGGCCCCAGCATTTT
TRBJ1-1,TRBV15,NA,few,CATQARFKNTEAFF,TGTGCCACCCAAGCGCGTTTTAAGAACACTGAAGCTTTCTTT
TRBJ2-3,TRBV5-1,TRBD2,NA,CASSLDASGGAGTQYF,TGCGCCAGCAGCTTGGATGCTAGCGGGGGGGCCGGTACGCAGTATTTT
TRBJ2-7,TRBV4-3,TRBD2,few,CASRLTSGDNYEQYF,TGCGCCAGCAGGCTGACTAGCGGGGATAACTACGAGCAGTACTTC
TRBJ2-1,TRBV5-1,TRBD2,NA,CASSLGAGALGEQFF,TGCGCCAGCAGCTTGGGGGCGGGAGCGCTGGGTGAGCAGTTCTTC
TRBJ1-5,TRBV4-3,TRBD1,few,CASSQDPSRQGDQPQHF,TGCGCCAGCAGCCAAGACCCGAGCCGACAGGGAGATCAGCCCCAGCATTTT
TRBJ2-3,TRBV18,TRBD2,once,CASSRQAGGTDTQYF,TGTGCCAGCTCACGGCAAGCGGGGGGCACAGATACGCAGTATTTT